These 29 T cell receptor beta chains share one sample of origin, sequenced in a study of T cells after yellow fever vaccination. TCRdb called the 5' RACE reads again in MiXCR, with one record for every CDR3 protein. The data hold 250,000 to 350,000 distinct CDR3 sequences, with under 9% observed a single time. Sequenced material: CD4+ T cells sorted from PBMCs, taken 5 days after the yellow fever booster vaccination. These receptors were taken from a young man who received the YFV17D yellow fever vaccine.

This clonotype was observed a handful of times. The chain is built from TRBV4-2 and TRBJ1-6, with D unclear. The V end was cut by 0 bases, the J end by 7 bases, with 10 bases between. The CDR3 totals 15 residues. The germline V gene encodes CDR1 LGHNA and CDR2 YNFKEQ. The CDR3 is CASSQDRTQNSPLHF. In DNA form, the CDR3 reads TGTGCCAGCAGCCAAGATAGAACACAGAATTCACCCCTCCACTTT.

The rearrangement joins TRBV7-2 to TRBJ2-7; 8 bases map to TRBD1. V shed 4 bases and J 6 bases; nucleotides not matched to a gene: 5. The CDR3 spans 13 residues. Germline V CDR1 and CDR2: SGHTA, FQGNSA. CDR3 sequence (DNA): TGTGCCAGCAGCTCCGGACAGGGACGCGAGCAGTACGTC. Its translation is CASSSGQGREQYV.

This clonotype was seen at least ten times. The chain combines TRBV24-1 with TRBJ1-1; weak D call: TRBD1 (6 bases). Germline CDR1 KGHDR, CDR2 SFDVKD. The CDR3 covers 11 residues. V was shortened by 6 bases and J by 5 bases, with 6 bases between the two germline ends. CDR3 DNA sequence: TGTGCCACCAGTCAGGGGACTGAAGCTTTCTTT. It is translated as CATSQGTEAFF.

The DNA for the CDR3 is TGCGCCAGCAGCGTGACAGGGAATTACGAGCAGTACTTC. Translation gives CASSVTGNYEQYF. The chain employs TRBV5-1 and TRBJ2-7, with TRBD1 matching 7 bases. V lost 4 bases, J lost 4 bases, and 5 bases stayed unmatched. The germline V gene has CDR1 SGHRS and CDR2 YFSETQ. CDR3 size: 13 residues. The full variable domain, rest sourced from reference TRBV5-1 and TRBJ2-7, is KAGVTQTPRYLIKTRGQQVTLSCSPISGHRSVSWYQQTPGQGLQFLFEYFSETQRNKGNFPGRFSGRQFSNSRSEMNVSTLELGDSALYLCASSVTGNYEQYFGPGTRLTVT.

The sample holds many counts of this clonotype. The rearrangement joins TRBV10-3 to TRBJ2-1, with 10 bases lining up with TRBD2. This CDR3 contains 16 residues. Germline CDR1 is ENHRY and CDR2 is SYGVKD. Trimming cost V 3 bases and J 7 bases; bases outside gene matches: 9. The CDR3 loop is CAISEERGGFGNEQFF. CDR3 coding DNA: TGTGCCATCAGTGAAGAGCGGGGGGGTTTCGGGAATGAGCAGTTCTTC.

As to this clonotype: A much larger clone sits a single nucleotide away, making a read error possible. The V call is TRBV5-1, the J call TRBJ2-3; 9 bases agree with TRBD1. Looked up from germline, CDR1 is SGHRS and CDR2 is YFSETQ. V was pared by 4 bases and J by 8 bases, with 8 bases of the junction left unmatched. The CDR3 is 14 residues long. This chain's CDR3 is CASSRDREAVTQYF. CDR3 nucleotides: TGCGCCAGCAGCCGGGACAGGGAAGCAGTTACGCAGTATTTT. The whole variable domain, remainder taken from reference TRBV5-1 and TRBJ2-3, is KAGVTQTPRYLIKTRGQQVTLSCSPISGHRSVSWYQQTPGQGLQFLFEYFSETQRNKGNFPGRFSGRQFSNSRSEMNVSTLELGDSALYLCASSRDREAVTQYFGPGTRLTVL.

This clonotype was seen more than once but under ten times. This sequence joins TRBV20-1 and TRBJ1-2; D remains ambiguous. Looked up from germline, CDR1 is DFQATT and CDR2 is SNEGSKA (reference sequence). This CDR3 has 13 residues. Trimming stripped 1 base from V and 6 bases from J, with 12 bases between. CDR3 in amino acids: CSARGENMDGYTF. DNA for the CDR3: TGCAGTGCTAGAGGCGAGAACATGGATGGCTACACCTTC.

In this sample, this clonotype turned up a few times. The rearrangement uses TRBV29-1 and TRBJ1-4; 9 bases line up with TRBD1. CDR1 SQVTM and CDR2 ANQGSEA come from the germline V gene. Germline trimming cut 7 bases from V and 8 bases from J; bases unmatched to any gene: 11. The CDR3 is 14 amino acids. CDR3 sequence: CSAGDRALSEKLFF. The CDR3 coding sequence is TGCAGCGCCGGGGACAGGGCCCTCTCAGAAAAACTGTTTTTT. The full variable domain, in which reference TRBV29-1 and TRBJ1-4 provide the parts outside the CDR3, is SAVISQKPSRDICQRGTSLTIQCQVDSQVTMMFWYRQQPGQSLTLIATANQGSEATYESGFVIDKFPISRPNLTFSTLTVSNMSPEDSSIYLCSAGDRALSEKLFFGSGTQLSVL.

The chain carries TRBV12-5 and TRBJ1-5; D unclear. V gave up 1 base and J gave up 6 bases, with 10 bases separating them. Looked up from germline, CDR1 is LGHNT and CDR2 is FRNRAP. The CDR3 extends over 14 amino acids. Here the CDR3 DNA reads TGTGCTAGTGGTTTGGGAGACCTTCCTCAGCCCCAGCATTTT. It yields the protein CASGLGDLPQPQHF.

The chain recombines TRBV5-1 with TRBJ1-4, with TRBD1 as a possible D gene (6 bases). V was trimmed by 4 bases and J by 0 bases, leaving 13 bases between them. The CDR3 sequence is 16 residues long. Germline CDR1 is SGHRS and CDR2 is YFSETQ. The CDR3 here is CASSPGTIATNEKLFF. The CDR3 DNA reads as TGCGCCAGCAGCCCAGGGACAATTGCAACTAATGAAAAACTGTTTTTT. The whole variable domain, filled in from reference TRBV5-1 and TRBJ1-4, reads KAGVTQTPRYLIKTRGQQVTLSCSPISGHRSVSWYQQTPGQGLQFLFEYFSETQRNKGNFPGRFSGRQFSNSRSEMNVSTLELGDSALYLCASSPGTIATNEKLFFGSGTQLSVL.

This sequence joins TRBV4-3 and TRBJ2-3; TRBD2 aligns across 10 bases. V dropped 0 bases and J dropped 3; count of bases not matched to a gene: 0. CDR3 length equals 15 residues. Germline V gives CDR1 LGHNA, CDR2 YSLEER. As DNA, the CDR3 is TGCGCCAGCAGCCAAGAACTAGCGGGAACAGATACGCAGTATTTT. This translates into CASSQELAGTDTQYF.

The chain links TRBV5-4 to TRBJ1-4; D gene ambiguous. V was trimmed by 5 bases and J by 0 bases, leaving 17 bases between them. Germline assignment: CDR1 SGHNT and CDR2 YYREEE (reference sequence). There are 17 residues in the CDR3. CDR3 nucleotides: TGTGCCAGCAGACCTCACTCCGATGGACCAACTAATGAAAAACTGTTTTTT. It encodes CASRPHSDGPTNEKLFF.

A few counts support this clonotype. J is TRBJ1-1 and V is TRBV2; 10 nucleotides match TRBD1. The CDR3 has 14 residues. Germline V gene lookup returns CDR1 SNHLY and CDR2 FYNNEI. V lost 5 bases and J lost 4; bases outside the gene matches: 4. The CDR3, as DNA: TGTGCCAGCAGTACCCGGGACAGGGGCACTGAAGCTTTCTTT. Its protein is CASSTRDRGTEAFF. Using reference TRBV2 and TRBJ1-1 for the parts outside the CDR3, the full variable domain is EPEVTQTPSHQVTQMGQEVILRCVPISNHLYFYWYRQILGQKVEFLVSFYNNEISEKSEIFDDQFSVERPDGSNFTLKIRSTKLEDSAMYFCASSTRDRGTEAFFGQGTRLTVV.

This clonotype appeared a few times. The gene calls are TRBV7-2 and TRBJ2-1; no clear D gene. The CDR3 contains 11 residues. Trimming removed 5 bases from V and 12 bases from J, with 11 bases in between. Germline V gene lookup returns CDR1 SGHTA and CDR2 FQGNSA. Here the CDR3 reads CASSRTVRQFF. Written as DNA, the CDR3 is TGTGCCAGCAGCCGTACCGTGCGGCAGTTCTTC.

This rearrangement joins TRBV4-3 to TRBJ2-5, with a possible D match to TRBD2 (5 bases). CDR1 and CDR2 from the germline V gene are LGHNA and YSLEER. This CDR3 spans 15 amino acids. V was pared by 0 bases and J by 4 bases, with 12 bases between. CDR3 amino acids: CASSQDGVLGETQYF. Written as DNA, the CDR3 is TGCGCCAGCAGCCAAGACGGGGTTCTCGGAGAGACCCAGTACTTC.

V and J are TRBV5-1 and TRBJ2-3; 7 bases agree with TRBD1. The CDR3 is made up of 16 amino acids. Germline CDR1 and CDR2: SGHRS and YFSETQ. V shed 4 bases, J shed 0 bases, and the junction held 8 bases outside the gene matches. CDR3 sequence: CASSPAGGSSTDTQYF. The DNA of the CDR3 is TGCGCCAGCAGCCCGGCAGGGGGATCTAGCACAGATACGCAGTATTTT.

J is TRBJ2-3 and V is TRBV7-3, with TRBD1 identical over 7 bases. The germline CDR1 and CDR2 sequences are SGHTA and FQGTGA. This CDR3 contains 13 residues. V dropped 7 bases and J dropped 5; count of bases not matched to a gene: 6. This chain's CDR3 is CASIGTVRDTQYF. The CDR3 nucleotides read TGTGCCAGCATCGGGACAGTCAGAGATACGCAGTATTTT. The variable domain in full, with the rest retrieved from reference TRBV7-3 and TRBJ2-3, is GAGVSQTPSNKVTEKGKYVELRCDPISGHTALYWYRQSLGQGPEFLIYFQGTGAADDSGLPNDRFFAVRPEGSVSTLKIQRTERGDSAVYLCASIGTVRDTQYFGPGTRLTVL.

V usage is TRBV6-6 and J usage is TRBJ2-3; 9 bases are shared with TRBD2. Germline CDR1 reads MNHNY; CDR2 reads SVGAGI (reference sequence). The CDR3 length is 17 residues. Trimming at V came to 0 bases and at J to 6 bases, leaving 10 bases not matched to a gene. The DNA for the CDR3 is TGTGCCAGCAGTTACTCGATGTCTCTAGCGGGGACCGATACGCAGTATTTT. Its protein is CASSYSMSLAGTDTQYF.

This clonotype was found a few times. The V gene is TRBV5-1, the J gene TRBJ1-2; 7 bases map to TRBD1. The germline gives CDR1 SGHRS, CDR2 YFSETQ. V lost 4 bases, J lost 8 bases, and 14 bases stayed unmatched. This CDR3 region has 15 residues. The CDR3 DNA sequence: TGCGCCAGCAGCCTGGCAAACCAGAACAGGGGAGGCTACACCTTC. Translating gives CASSLANQNRGGYTF. Full variable domain (remainder filled in from reference TRBV5-1 and TRBJ1-2): KAGVTQTPRYLIKTRGQQVTLSCSPISGHRSVSWYQQTPGQGLQFLFEYFSETQRNKGNFPGRFSGRQFSNSRSEMNVSTLELGDSALYLCASSLANQNRGGYTFGSGTRLTVV.

This clonotype was picked up many times. This rearrangement joins TRBV12-3 or TRBV12-4 to TRBJ2-5, with D perhaps being TRBD1 or TRBD2 (5 bases each). The V and J ends lost 8 bases and 5 bases respectively, with 21 bases between them. The CDR3 covers 15 residues. The CDR3 DNA reads TGTGCCAGCCGCTCCGGGGCAAACAGAAGGGAGACCCAGTACTTC. This sequence encodes CASRSGANRRETQYF.

This sequence joins TRBV7-2 and TRBJ1-2; D is possibly TRBD1 (5 bases). Germline-derived CDR1 and CDR2 are SGHTA and FQGNSA. CDR3 length: 15 amino acids. The V end was cut by 5 bases, the J end by 2 bases, with 15 bases between. The CDR3: CASSPDSERNYGYTF. The CDR3 DNA reads TGTGCCAGCAGCCCAGACAGCGAACGAAACTATGGCTACACCTTC.

This chain connects TRBV7-8 to TRBJ2-7, with 8 bases lining up with TRBD1. V lost 4 bases to trimming and J lost 1 base; unmatched junction nucleotides: 6. Looked up from germline, CDR1 is SGHVS and CDR2 is FQNEAQ. CDR3 length: 15 residues. CDR3 DNA sequence: TGTGCCAGCAGCTCCGGGACAGGTACTTCCTACGAGCAGTACTTC. This encodes CASSSGTGTSYEQYF.

This clonotype has a count of ten or more. Written as DNA, the CDR3 is TGCGCCAGCAGCTTTGGTGGCGGGGAAGAGACCCAGTACTTC. Translated, it gives CASSFGGGEETQYF. The genes are TRBV5-1 and TRBJ2-5; D is possibly TRBD2 (6 bases). The germline V gene has CDR1 SGHRS and CDR2 YFSETQ. Trimming shortened V by 2 bases and J by 3 bases, and 11 bases separated the two germline ends. The CDR3 runs 14 residues.

The gene calls are TRBV5-4 and TRBJ1-2; a possible D gene is TRBD1 (5 bases). Trimming removed 4 bases at V and 8 bases at J, with 21 bases between. Germline CDR1 reads SGHNT; CDR2 reads YYREEE (reference sequence). The length of the CDR3 is 15 residues. CDR3 protein: CASSRDGGLSGGYTF. The CDR3 DNA reads TGTGCCAGCAGCCGGGACGGAGGACTCTCTGGGGGCTACACCTTC.

In its sample, this clonotype was seen a few times. The genes are TRBV28 and TRBJ1-5; 9 nucleotides agree with TRBD1. Unmatched junction bases numbered 12, after V lost 4 bases and J lost 5 bases. CDR1 and CDR2 from the germline V gene are MDHEN and SYDVKM. This CDR3 is 17 amino acids long. DNA for the CDR3: TGTGCCAGCAGTTCCCTATTATCGGACAGGGGTTATCAGCCCCAGCATTTT. Translated, it gives CASSSLLSDRGYQPQHF.

This clonotype was detected ten times or more. The V and J genes are TRBV29-1 and TRBJ2-1, with no clear D. CDR3 size: 13 residues. Trimming shortened V by 7 bases and J by 0 bases, and 10 bases separated the two germline ends. Looked up from germline, CDR1 is SQVTM and CDR2 is ANQGSEA. DNA for the CDR3: TGCAGCGGTGGATCCAGCTCCTACAATGAGCAGTTCTTC. Translation gives CSGGSSSYNEQFF.

In this sample, this clonotype turned up a few times. The genes are TRBV6-2 or TRBV6-3 and TRBJ2-2; 9 nucleotides align to TRBD1. The CDR3 runs to 14 residues. V trimming: 7 bases; J trimming: 6 bases; junction bases outside the gene matches: 6. Germline V gene sequence: CDR1 MNHEY, CDR2 SVGEGT. The CDR3 DNA sequence: TGTGCCAGCACCGCGGACAGGGGCCCCGGGGAGCTGTTTTTT. This codes for CASTADRGPGELFF.

The chain links TRBV7-7 to TRBJ2-5, with TRBD1 as a possible D gene (5 bases). Germline V gene data show CDR1 as SSHAT and CDR2 as FNYEAQ (reference sequence). Trimming shortened V by 0 bases and J by 1 base, and 12 bases separated the two germline ends. There are 16 residues in the CDR3. CDR3 sequence reads: CASSLAPTGSQETQYF. The CDR3 nucleotides read TGTGCCAGCAGCTTAGCGCCAACAGGCTCCCAAGAGACCCAGTACTTC.

The chain links TRBV4-2 to TRBJ2-7, with 8 nucleotides matching TRBD2. Germline-derived CDR1 and CDR2 are LGHNA and YNFKEQ. The CDR3 runs 17 residues. J gave up 2 bases and V 0 bases, and 9 bases lay outside the gene matches. In DNA, the CDR3 is TGTGCCAGCAGCCAAGACCTCGGGAGGGGGGCCGCCTACGAGCAGTACTTC. Translating gives CASSQDLGRGAAYEQYF.